Listed below are T cell receptor beta chains from one sample, sequenced in a study of shared clonotypes between healthy human individuals. Clones were read by immunoSEQ multiplex PCR, and TCRdb kept only the in-frame ones, dropping some. The sample yields over a million clones, around 74% seen once. Sequencing was carried out using memory CD4+ T cells sorted from blood. Every receptor here comes from a man between 18 and 29 years old in good health. CDR3s include the opening cysteine and the closing phenylalanine or tryptophan. D genes are given only for firm matches. Clone size is shown for a subset of rows, as once, few, many or a class of expanded clone.

v_gene: TRBV13; d_gene: TRBD1; abundance: NA; j_gene: TRBJ2-1; CDR3aa: CASSRTGTGVSWEQFF; CDR3nt: TGTGCCAGCAGCCGGACCGGGACAGGGGTTTCGTGGGAGCAGTTCTTC
v_gene: TRBV6-6; d_gene: NA; abundance: NA; j_gene: TRBJ2-1; CDR3aa: CASSYGDSTEDEQFF; CDR3nt: TGTGCCAGCAGTTACGGGGACTCCACCGAGGATGAGCAGTTCTTC
v_gene: TRBV25-1; d_gene: NA; abundance: few; j_gene: TRBJ2-3; CDR3aa: CASMHGRGTDTQYF; CDR3nt: TGTGCCAGCATGCACGGTCGGGGAACAGATACGCAGTATTTT
v_gene: TRBV5-4; d_gene: NA; abundance: NA; j_gene: TRBJ1-1; CDR3aa: CASSHMNLQGGTEAFF; CDR3nt: TGTGCCAGCAGCCACATGAATTTACAGGGAGGGACTGAAGCTTTCTTT
v_gene: TRBV28; d_gene: TRBD1; abundance: NA; j_gene: TRBJ1-5; CDR3aa: CASMTGGNQPQHF; CDR3nt: TGTGCCAGCATGACAGGGGGCAATCAGCCCCAGCATTTT
v_gene: TRBV10-3; d_gene: TRBD1; abundance: once; j_gene: TRBJ1-1; CDR3aa: CAISGRDRGMAFF; CDR3nt: TGTGCCATCAGTGGGCGGGACAGGGGAATGGCTTTCTTT
v_gene: TRBV23-1; d_gene: TRBD1; abundance: NA; j_gene: TRBJ2-7; CDR3aa: CASLYRDSPTYEQYF; CDR3nt: TGCGCCAGCCTATACCGGGACAGCCCAACCTACGAGCAGTACTTC
v_gene: TRBV11-1; d_gene: NA; abundance: NA; j_gene: TRBJ2-1; CDR3aa: CASSSPSSYNEQFF; CDR3nt: TGTGCCAGCAGCTCGCCTAGCTCCTACAATGAGCAGTTCTTC
v_gene: TRBV28; d_gene: NA; abundance: NA; j_gene: TRBJ1-2; CDR3aa: CASSWAGVERYTF; CDR3nt: TGTGCCAGCAGTTGGGCGGGTGTAGAACGCTACACCTTC
v_gene: TRBV7-2; d_gene: NA; abundance: NA; j_gene: TRBJ2-7; CDR3aa: CASTLRGLATYEQYF; CDR3nt: TGTGCCAGCACCCTTAGGGGCCTAGCGACCTACGAGCAGTACTTC
v_gene: TRBV7-2; d_gene: TRBD2; abundance: NA; j_gene: TRBJ2-2; CDR3aa: CASSQLAGGTGELFF; CDR3nt: TGTGCCAGCAGCCAATTAGCGGGAGGGACCGGGGAGCTGTTTTTT
v_gene: TRBV11-3; d_gene: NA; abundance: few; j_gene: TRBJ1-1; CDR3aa: CASSLEEGTEAFF; CDR3nt: TGTGCCAGCAGCTTAGAGGAGGGGACTGAAGCTTTCTTT
v_gene: TRBV5-1; d_gene: TRBD1; abundance: NA; j_gene: TRBJ2-7; CDR3aa: CASSLNGQGYEQYF; CDR3nt: TGCGCCAGCAGCTTGAACGGACAGGGTTACGAGCAGTACTTC
v_gene: TRBV10-3; d_gene: NA; abundance: NA; j_gene: TRBJ1-6; CDR3aa: CAISHGGAGNSPLHF; CDR3nt: TGTGCCATCAGTCACGGCGGGGCGGGCAATTCACCCCTCCACTTT
v_gene: TRBV15; d_gene: TRBD2; abundance: NA; j_gene: TRBJ2-1; CDR3aa: CATSREGGSGSRNEQFF; CDR3nt: TGTGCCACCAGCAGAGAGGGGGGTAGCGGGAGTAGGAATGAGCAGTTCTTC
v_gene: TRBV12-5; d_gene: NA; abundance: many; j_gene: TRBJ2-3; CDR3aa: CASGTGYGTDTQYF; CDR3nt: TGTGCTAGTGGGACAGGCTACGGCACAGATACGCAGTATTTT
v_gene: TRBV5-4; d_gene: NA; abundance: NA; j_gene: TRBJ2-1; CDR3aa: CASSLERRDNEQFF; CDR3nt: TGTGCCAGCAGCTTGGAAAGACGGGACAATGAGCAGTTCTTC
v_gene: TRBV6-5; d_gene: TRBD1; abundance: NA; j_gene: TRBJ1-6; CDR3aa: CASSYTRQGQSPLHF; CDR3nt: TGTGCCAGCAGTTACACTCGACAGGGGCAGTCACCCCTCCACTTT
v_gene: TRBV7-9; d_gene: TRBD2; abundance: NA; j_gene: TRBJ2-7; CDR3aa: CASSLQSGGNYEQYF; CDR3nt: TGTGCCAGCAGCTTACAAAGCGGGGGGAACTACGAGCAGTACTTC
v_gene: TRBV5-1; d_gene: TRBD1; abundance: NA; j_gene: TRBJ1-3; CDR3aa: CASSSRGSSSGNTIYF; CDR3nt: TGCGCCAGCAGCTCCAGGGGGTCCAGCTCTGGAAACACCATATATTTT
v_gene: TRBV10-2; d_gene: NA; abundance: NA; j_gene: TRBJ2-1; CDR3aa: CASTQVYEQFF; CDR3nt: TGCGCCAGCACCCAAGTGTATGAGCAGTTCTTC
v_gene: TRBV5-1; d_gene: NA; abundance: once; j_gene: TRBJ1-2; CDR3aa: CASSLAAESYGYTF; CDR3nt: TGCGCCAGCAGCTTGGCCGCGGAAAGCTATGGCTACACCTTC
v_gene: TRBV7-2; d_gene: NA; abundance: NA; j_gene: TRBJ2-1; CDR3aa: CASSLIPRSGTGAYNEQFF; CDR3nt: TGTGCCAGCAGCTTAATACCGCGGAGCGGTACGGGGGCGTACAATGAGCAGTTCTTC
v_gene: TRBV5-1; d_gene: NA; abundance: NA; j_gene: TRBJ1-1; CDR3aa: CASSSNSFRPNTEAFF; CDR3nt: TGCGCCAGCAGCTCCAACAGCTTCAGACCGAACACTGAAGCTTTCTTT
v_gene: TRBV7-2; d_gene: TRBD2; abundance: NA; j_gene: TRBJ2-1; CDR3aa: CASKAGGRYNEQFF; CDR3nt: TGTGCCAGCAAAGCGGGAGGGCGCTACAATGAGCAGTTCTTC
v_gene: TRBV19; d_gene: NA; abundance: NA; j_gene: TRBJ2-6; CDR3aa: CASQDVRTGANVLTF; CDR3nt: TGTGCCAGCCAAGACGTGAGGACTGGGGCCAACGTCCTGACTTTC
v_gene: TRBV18; d_gene: TRBD1; abundance: NA; j_gene: TRBJ2-5; CDR3aa: CASSQRQGSPQETQYF; CDR3nt: TGTGCCAGCTCACAACGACAGGGGTCCCCTCAAGAGACCCAGTACTTC
v_gene: TRBV6-5; d_gene: TRBD1; abundance: few; j_gene: TRBJ2-4; CDR3aa: CASSSPGQGKNIQYF; CDR3nt: TGTGCCAGCAGCTCGCCGGGACAGGGGAAAAACATTCAGTACTTC
v_gene: TRBV7-7; d_gene: TRBD2; abundance: NA; j_gene: TRBJ2-2; CDR3aa: CASSAGGWTGELFF; CDR3nt: TGTGCTAGCAGCGCGGGAGGGTGGACCGGGGAGCTGTTTTTT
v_gene: TRBV6-1; d_gene: NA; abundance: NA; j_gene: TRBJ1-5; CDR3aa: CASRSTGVGNQPQHF; CDR3nt: TGTGCCAGCAGGTCAACAGGAGTGGGCAATCAGCCCCAGCATTTT
v_gene: TRBV30; d_gene: TRBD1; abundance: NA; j_gene: TRBJ2-7; CDR3aa: CAWSLDRGRVQYF; CDR3nt: TGTGCCTGGAGTCTAGACAGGGGGCGGGTGCAGTACTTC
v_gene: TRBV2; d_gene: NA; abundance: NA; j_gene: TRBJ2-7; CDR3aa: CASGVRPSYEQYF; CDR3nt: TGTGCCAGCGGGGTCCGTCCCTCCTACGAGCAGTACTTC
v_gene: TRBV11-2; d_gene: TRBD1; abundance: NA; j_gene: TRBJ2-5; CDR3aa: CASSLGDRETQYF; CDR3nt: TGTGCCAGCAGCTTAGGGGACAGGGAGACCCAGTACTTC
v_gene: TRBV29-1; d_gene: NA; abundance: NA; j_gene: TRBJ2-1; CDR3aa: CSVTTPEQFF; CDR3nt: TGCAGCGTTACTACGCCCGAGCAGTTCTTC
v_gene: TRBV6-5; d_gene: NA; abundance: NA; j_gene: TRBJ2-1; CDR3aa: CASTKGGLGDNEQFF; CDR3nt: TGTGCCAGCACAAAAGGGGGTCTTGGGGACAATGAGCAGTTCTTC
v_gene: TRBV6-6; d_gene: NA; abundance: NA; j_gene: TRBJ2-7; CDR3aa: CASSSTGADYEQYF; CDR3nt: TGTGCCAGCAGTTCCACGGGGGCCGACTACGAGCAGTACTTC
v_gene: TRBV7-2; d_gene: TRBD2; abundance: NA; j_gene: TRBJ2-3; CDR3aa: CASSLASGGTDTQYF; CDR3nt: TGTGCCAGCAGCTTAGCCAGCGGGGGCACAGATACGCAGTATTTT
v_gene: TRBV18; d_gene: TRBD1; abundance: NA; j_gene: TRBJ2-1; CDR3aa: CASSPDRVSYNEQFF; CDR3nt: TGTGCCAGCTCACCGGACAGGGTGTCCTACAATGAGCAGTTCTTC
v_gene: TRBV30; d_gene: TRBD2; abundance: NA; j_gene: TRBJ2-3; CDR3aa: CAWVLPVGGYTDTQYF; CDR3nt: TGTGCCTGGGTCTTACCGGTGGGGGGGTACACAGATACGCAGTATTTT
v_gene: TRBV18; d_gene: NA; abundance: NA; j_gene: TRBJ2-7; CDR3aa: CASHLGGQGMAYEQYF; CDR3nt: TGTGCCAGCCACCTTGGGGGGCAGGGTATGGCCTACGAGCAGTACTTC
v_gene: TRBV4-3; d_gene: TRBD1; abundance: NA; j_gene: TRBJ1-2; CDR3aa: CASSRGQGKPLYGYTF; CDR3nt: TGCGCCAGCAGCCGGGGACAGGGTAAGCCTCTCTATGGCTACACCTTC
v_gene: TRBV5-1; d_gene: NA; abundance: NA; j_gene: TRBJ2-2; CDR3aa: CASSLKASDTGELFF; CDR3nt: TGCGCCAGCAGCCTGAAGGCTAGCGACACCGGGGAGCTGTTTTTT
v_gene: TRBV5-1; d_gene: NA; abundance: few; j_gene: TRBJ2-2; CDR3aa: CASSVDTPNTGELFF; CDR3nt: TGCGCCAGCAGCGTAGACACTCCGAACACCGGGGAGCTGTTTTTT
v_gene: TRBV7-2; d_gene: NA; abundance: NA; j_gene: TRBJ2-7; CDR3aa: CASSLVGGYEQYF; CDR3nt: TGTGCCAGCAGCTTAGTCGGGGGTTACGAGCAGTACTTC
v_gene: TRBV30; d_gene: TRBD1; abundance: NA; j_gene: TRBJ2-7; CDR3aa: CAWSGDRFLYEQYF; CDR3nt: TGTGCCTGGAGTGGGGACAGGTTTCTCTACGAGCAGTACTTC
v_gene: TRBV5-1; d_gene: NA; abundance: NA; j_gene: TRBJ1-6; CDR3aa: CASSLGRDYNSPLHF; CDR3nt: TGCGCCAGCAGCCTCGGGCGGGACTATAATTCACCCCTCCACTTT
v_gene: TRBV28; d_gene: NA; abundance: NA; j_gene: TRBJ1-6; CDR3aa: CASSVSGFDFHSPLHF; CDR3nt: TGTGCCAGCAGTGTCTCCGGCTTTGACTTCCATTCACCCCTCCACTTT
v_gene: TRBV9; d_gene: TRBD2; abundance: NA; j_gene: TRBJ2-2; CDR3aa: CASSDRAGGDTGELFF; CDR3nt: TGTGCCAGCAGCGACCGAGCGGGAGGGGACACCGGGGAGCTGTTTTTT
v_gene: TRBV19; d_gene: NA; abundance: few; j_gene: TRBJ1-3; CDR3aa: CASSRSGTVTGNTIYF; CDR3nt: TGTGCCAGTAGTAGGTCCGGGACTGTAACTGGAAACACCATATATTTT
v_gene: TRBV15; d_gene: NA; abundance: NA; j_gene: TRBJ2-3; CDR3aa: CATSSGSGTPFTDTQYF; CDR3nt: TGTGCCACCAGCAGCGGCTCCGGGACACCGTTCACAGATACGCAGTATTTT
v_gene: TRBV7-8; d_gene: NA; abundance: few; j_gene: TRBJ1-6; CDR3aa: CASSFRRINSPLHF; CDR3nt: TGTGCCAGCAGCTTCCGACGGATAAATTCACCCCTCCACTTT